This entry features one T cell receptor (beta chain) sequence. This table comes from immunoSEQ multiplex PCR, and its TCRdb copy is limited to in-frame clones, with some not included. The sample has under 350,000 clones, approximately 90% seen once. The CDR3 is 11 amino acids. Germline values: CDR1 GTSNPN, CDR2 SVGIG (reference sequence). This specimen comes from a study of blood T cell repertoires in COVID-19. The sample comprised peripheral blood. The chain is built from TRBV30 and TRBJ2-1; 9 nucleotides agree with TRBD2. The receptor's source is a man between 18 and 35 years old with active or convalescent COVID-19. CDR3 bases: TGTGCTAGCGGGAGCGTGGATGAGCAGTTCTTC. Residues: CASGSVDEQFF. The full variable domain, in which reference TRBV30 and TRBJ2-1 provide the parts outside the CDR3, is SQTIHQWPATLVQPVGSPLSLECTVEGTSNPNLYWYRQAAGRGLQLLFYSVGIGQISSEVPQNLSASRPQDRQFILSSKKLLLSDSGFYLCASGSVDEQFFGPGTRLTVL.